The 4 T cell receptor beta chains below come from one sample, sequenced in a study of CD8 T cells in Susac syndrome. RNA, at about 0.45 to 1 ug, was reverse transcribed with random hexamers. TCRdb processed the immunoSEQ multiplex PCR reads anew with MiXCR; each CDR3 protein has one entry. The sample carries 25,000 to 30,000 distinct CDR3 sequences, roughly 94% recorded once. The specimen was CD8+ T cells from PBMCs. The source is a human donor in good health.

The chain carries TRBV12-3 or TRBV12-4 and TRBJ2-1; 11 bases fit TRBD2. The length of the CDR3 is 17 residues. V lost 3 bases, J lost 1 base, and 5 bases stayed unmatched. CDR3 loop: CASSFSGGAQSYNEQFF. The CDR3 DNA follows: TGTGCCAGCAGTTTTAGCGGGGGGGCCCAGTCCTACAATGAGCAGTTCTTC.

The genes are TRBV9 and TRBJ1-1; D is perhaps TRBD1 (5 bases). Germline lookup yields CDR1 SGDLS and CDR2 YYNGEE. This CDR3 is built from 15 residues. The germline V and J ends were trimmed by 4 bases and 2 bases, with 15 bases remaining between them. This CDR3 reads CASSSYRDANTEAFF. DNA of the CDR3: TGTGCCAGCAGCTCTTACCGGGACGCAAACACTGAAGCTTTCTTT.

The chain recombines TRBV10-3 with TRBJ2-1, with D perhaps TRBD1 or TRBD2 (5 bases each). The CDR3 has 12 amino acids. V was shortened by 2 bases and J by 9 bases, with 8 bases between the two germline ends. Germline assignment: CDR1 ENHRY and CDR2 SYGVKD. The CDR3 region has the DNA TGTGCCATCAGTGAGGGGGGAAGTGAGCAGTTCTTC. Protein: CAISEGGSEQFF.

V is TRBV12-3 or TRBV12-4 and J is TRBJ2-5, with 14 nucleotides matching TRBD2. This CDR3 has 15 amino acids. With 5 bases clipped from V and 4 bases from J, the junction kept 3 bases outside the gene matches. This chain's CDR3 is CASSVTSGGGETQYF. The CDR3 DNA is TGTGCCAGCAGTGTGACTAGCGGGGGGGGAGAGACCCAGTACTTC.